The 21 T cell receptor beta chains listed next were all sequenced from one sample in a study of blood T cell repertoires in COVID-19. The protocol was immunoSEQ multiplex PCR, while the TCRdb copy is restricted to in-frame clones and leaves out a portion. The top ten clones hold around 4% of a sample with roughly 100,000 clones, about 91% of them seen once. The sequenced material came from peripheral blood. The source is a man between 18 and 35 years old with acute or convalescent COVID-19.

The chain recombines TRBV9 with TRBJ1-2; TRBD1 matches at 7 bases. Trimming removed 6 bases from V and 2 bases from J; junction bases left unmatched: 22. This CDR3 spans 19 amino acids. Germline assignment: CDR1 SGDLS and CDR2 YYNGEE. DNA for the CDR3: TGTGCCAGCATCATACAGGGGTCCAGCGTACCCGTAAAAAACTATGGCTACACCTTC. Protein sequence: CASIIQGSSVPVKNYGYTF.

The chain couples TRBV5-4 to TRBJ2-1; TRBD2 matches 13 bases. CDR1 is SGHNT and CDR2 is YYREEE in the germline V gene (reference sequence). Trimming removed 5 bases from V and 5 bases from J; junction bases left unmatched: 7. The CDR3 contains 16 residues. The CDR3 coding sequence is TGTGCCAGCAGTCCCCCCGGGACTAGCGGGAACAATGAGCAGTTCTTC. Its translation is CASSPPGTSGNNEQFF.

The V call is TRBV5-8, the J call TRBJ2-3; 7 bases are a match to TRBD2. The CDR3 runs to 15 residues. Germline trimming cut 1 base from V and 1 base from J; bases unmatched to any gene: 3. The V gene's germline CDR1 is SGHTS and CDR2 YDEGEE. CDR3 sequence reads: CASSLQAGGTDTQYF. In DNA, the CDR3 is TGTGCCAGCAGCTTGCAGGCGGGAGGCACAGATACGCAGTATTTT.

On this clone: The sample holds other DNA sequences that translate to the same CDR3. The chain joins TRBV7-9 to TRBJ1-1, with D unclear. There are 13 residues in the CDR3. V dropped 1 base and J dropped 4 bases, with 7 bases sitting between them. In germline, CDR1 is SEHNR, CDR2 FQNEAQ (reference sequence). CDR3 loop: CASSLGEGTEAFF. Written as DNA, the CDR3 is TGTGCCAGCAGCTTAGGTGAGGGCACTGAAGCTTTCTTT.

The chain combines TRBV6-5 with TRBJ1-1; TRBD1 aligns across 7 bases. The CDR3 loop spans 14 amino acids. Germline-derived CDR1 and CDR2 are MNHEY and SVGAGI. V was pared by 0 bases and J by 7 bases, with 5 bases of the junction left unmatched. The CDR3 loop reads CASSYSGGKIEAFF. For the CDR3, the DNA is TGTGCCAGCAGTTACTCAGGGGGCAAAATTGAAGCTTTCTTT.

This chain uses TRBV30 with TRBJ1-2, with D perhaps TRBD1 (6 bases). The CDR3 runs to 13 residues. Germline V gene lookup returns CDR1 GTSNPN and CDR2 SVGIG (reference sequence). Trimming took off 2 bases at V and 8 bases at J, with 15 bases between the two ends. CDR3 sequence: CAWSRGEGRGYTF. CDR3 nucleotides: TGTGCCTGGAGTAGGGGGGAGGGCCGGGGCTACACCTTC.

The chain couples TRBV5-5 to TRBJ2-1; D is uncertain. The CDR3 loop spans 15 amino acids. V was trimmed by 2 bases and J by 1 base, leaving 10 bases between them. CDR1 and CDR2 from the germline V gene are SGHKS and YYEKEE (reference sequence). The CDR3 loop reads CASSFGGTSYNEQFF. CDR3 DNA: TGTGCCAGCAGCTTCGGCGGTACTTCCTACAATGAGCAGTTCTTC.

This clone occurred a few times. The rearrangement links TRBV20-1 to TRBJ2-7; 11 bases match TRBD1. CDR1 is DFQATT, CDR2 SNEGSKA, per germline (reference sequence). CDR3 length: 15 residues. V shed 3 bases and J 4 bases; nucleotides not matched to a gene: 8. The CDR3 loop is CSASSGQGALYEQYF. In nucleotides, the CDR3 is TGCAGTGCTAGTAGCGGACAGGGGGCTCTATACGAGCAGTACTTC.

The CDR3 loop reads CASQRSNEKLFF. DNA of the CDR3: TGTGCCAGCCAGCGTTCTAATGAAAAACTGTTTTTT. The rearrangement links TRBV11-2 to TRBJ1-4; D ambiguous. Trimming took off 8 bases at V and 3 bases at J, with 7 bases between the two ends. CDR3 length equals 12 residues. CDR1 is SGHAT, CDR2 FQNNGV, per germline.

The V and J genes are TRBV5-1 and TRBJ1-1, with D uncertain. This CDR3 comprises 15 residues. CDR1 is SGHRS, CDR2 YFSETQ, per germline. The ends were cut back, 0 bases at V and 0 bases at J, with 9 bases in the middle. CDR3 region: CASSLAPGLNTEAFF. The CDR3 nucleotides are TGCGCCAGCAGCTTGGCCCCGGGTCTGAACACTGAAGCTTTCTTT. Together with reference TRBV5-1 and TRBJ1-1, the CDR3 gives the full variable domain: KAGVTQTPRYLIKTRGQQVTLSCSPISGHRSVSWYQQTPGQGLQFLFEYFSETQRNKGNFPGRFSGRQFSNSRSEMNVSTLELGDSALYLCASSLAPGLNTEAFFGQGTRLTVV.

This clone was picked up one time. The J gene is TRBJ1-1, the V gene TRBV6-2 or TRBV6-3; TRBD1 is a possible D gene (5 bases). Deletions cut 2 bases from V and 4 bases from J, with 11 bases between. The CDR3 totals 14 residues. The germline V gene encodes CDR1 MNHEY and CDR2 SVGEGT. CDR3 amino acids: CASSYQGPSTEAFF. The CDR3, as DNA: TGTGCCAGCAGTTACCAGGGTCCCAGCACTGAAGCTTTCTTT.

J is TRBJ2-7 and V is TRBV15, with TRBD1 matching 7 bases. The J segment lost 9 bases and the V segment lost 1 base, leaving 15 bases of the junction unmatched. The V gene's germline CDR1 is LNHNV and CDR2 YYDKDF (reference sequence). The CDR3 consists of 16 residues. CDR3 DNA sequence: TGTGCCACCAGCAGAGGACGGACAGGCCCCTACGAGGGGCAGTACTTC. Translation gives CATSRGRTGPYEGQYF.

The rearrangement links TRBV7-6 to TRBJ2-1, with a weak D call TRBD1 (6 bases). Germline loops: CDR1 SGHVS, CDR2 FNYEAQ. CDR3 length: 16 amino acids. V was pared by 2 bases and J by 6 bases, with 17 bases between. The CDR3 protein is CASSLTKGVKGNEQFF. The CDR3 bases are TGTGCCAGCAGCTTAACGAAGGGGGTTAAGGGCAATGAGCAGTTCTTC.

This sequence joins TRBV27 and TRBJ1-1; 9 nucleotides agree with TRBD1. Germline lookup yields CDR1 MNHEY and CDR2 SMNVEV (reference sequence). This CDR3 comprises 14 residues. V was pared by 1 base and J by 11 bases, with 8 bases of the junction left unmatched. The CDR3 protein is CASSLLEDRGKAFF. CDR3 coding DNA: TGTGCCAGCAGTTTATTGGAGGACAGGGGAAAGGCTTTCTTT.

This chain links TRBV4-2 with TRBJ1-5; D is possibly TRBD1 (5 bases). With 0 bases removed from V and 7 bases from J, the gap between germline ends came to 19 bases. Germline V gives CDR1 LGHNA, CDR2 YNFKEQ. There are 17 residues in the CDR3. DNA of the CDR3: TGTGCCAGCAGCCAAGACAGCGACAGTCAAGTTCGCCAGCCCCAGCATTTT. Residues: CASSQDSDSQVRQPQHF.

This clone was seen once. This chain joins TRBV10-1 and TRBJ1-5; D possibly corresponds to TRBD1 (6 bases). The CDR3 is made up of 15 amino acids. The V end lost 0 bases, the J end lost 5 bases, and 11 bases lay between the germline ends. The germline V gene encodes CDR1 WNHNN and CDR2 SYGVQD (reference sequence). CDR3 loop: CASSESRQEYQPQHF. The CDR3 DNA reads TGCGCCAGCAGTGAGTCAAGACAGGAGTATCAGCCCCAGCATTTT.

In this sample, this clone turned up a few times. The chain has TRBV10-1 and TRBJ2-7, with D possibly matching TRBD2 (5 bases). Germline CDR1 reads WNHNN; CDR2 reads SYGVQD (reference sequence). This CDR3 is 16 amino acids long. Trimming removed 0 bases at V and 7 bases at J, with 19 bases between. The CDR3 DNA reads as TGCGCCAGCAGTGAGTCCGGCCTGACCTCCAGAGGGGAGCAGTACTTC. Protein product: CASSESGLTSRGEQYF.

This chain uses TRBV9 with TRBJ1-1, with D possibly TRBD1 on 6 matching bases. Germline V gene data show CDR1 as SGDLS and CDR2 as YYNGEE. Trimming left V 4 bases short and J 7 bases short, with 17 bases between. The CDR3 covers 14 residues. CDR3 DNA sequence: TGTGCCAGCAGCCAAACGGCGGGGGCCTTTGAAGCTTTCTTT. Translation gives CASSQTAGAFEAFF.

V and J are TRBV5-6 and TRBJ2-3; a possible D gene is TRBD1 (8 bases). V was clipped by 3 bases and J by 3 bases, with 14 bases between them. Germline CDR1 is SGHDT and CDR2 is YYEEEE. The CDR3 runs to 15 residues. CDR3 nucleotide sequence: TGTGCCAGCAGCTCGACAGGGGAGGGAACAGATACGCAGTATTTT. Encoded protein: CASSSTGEGTDTQYF.

The chain joins TRBV28 to TRBJ1-5; 7 bases match TRBD1. V dropped 3 bases and J dropped 6; count of bases not matched to a gene: 17. Germline loops: CDR1 MDHEN, CDR2 SYDVKM. The length of the CDR3 is 18 residues. CDR3 in DNA: TGTGCCAGCAGTTTGACAGGGTTAATAGTGGGGGCCGGTCAGCCCCAGCATTTT. The encoded protein is CASSLTGLIVGAGQPQHF.

This chain connects TRBV6-1 to TRBJ2-3; 9 bases agree with TRBD2. V was pared by 1 base and J by 4 bases, with 3 bases of the junction left unmatched. Germline lookup yields CDR1 MNHNS and CDR2 SASEGT. This CDR3 region has 15 residues. CDR3 sequence: CASSEVLAGADTQYF. CDR3 coding DNA: TGTGCCAGCAGTGAAGTCTTAGCGGGAGCAGATACGCAGTATTTT.